These 22 T cell receptor beta chains were sequenced from one sample in a study of spatial heterogeneity in lung cancer. Sample time point: sample taken at primary tumor resection. For these receptors, no antigen is known. General study findings and limits: Mutation counts in tumors were tracked by counts of expanded intratumoral alpha and beta TCRs.

TCRdb re-analysed the 5' RACE reads in MiXCR, keeping a single row per CDR3 protein. The sample carries some 13,000 distinct CDR3 sequences, under 4% recorded once. The sequencing here drew on lung tumor tissue, taken at surgery. Receptors were obtained from a male donor with early-stage non-small cell lung cancer.

In this sample, this clonotype is medium-sized. This sequence joins TRBV30 and TRBJ2-1, with D perhaps TRBD1 (5 bases). V lost 4 bases and J 4 bases, leaving 14 bases between the germline ends. Germline values: CDR1 GTSNPN, CDR2 SVGIG (reference sequence). The CDR3 sequence is 14 residues long. The CDR3 sequence is CAWIQGAGYNEQFF. The CDR3 coding sequence is TGTGCCTGGATCCAAGGGGCCGGTTACAATGAGCAGTTCTTC. Full variable domain (outside the CDR3, taken from reference TRBV30 and TRBJ2-1): SQTIHQWPATLVQPVGSPLSLECTVEGTSNPNLYWYRQAAGRGLQLLFYSVGIGQISSEVPQNLSASRPQDRQFILSSKKLLLSDSGFYLCAWIQGAGYNEQFFGPGTRLTVL.

At least ten counts were recorded for this clonotype. The chain combines TRBV5-8 with TRBJ1-4; no firm D call. Germline CDR1 SGHTS, CDR2 YDEGEE. V dropped 2 bases and J dropped 0 bases, with 11 bases sitting between them. CDR3 length: 16 amino acids. The CDR3 loop reads CASSFGRVSTNEKLFF. CDR3 in DNA: TGTGCCAGCAGCTTCGGGAGGGTCTCAACTAATGAAAAACTGTTTTTT.

This clonotype appeared many times. The genes are TRBV24-1 and TRBJ2-3, with TRBD2 as a possible D gene (6 bases). Looked up from germline, CDR1 is KGHDR and CDR2 is SFDVKD. Deletions cut 4 bases from V and 12 bases from J, with 13 bases between. The CDR3 has 12 residues. CDR3 residues: CATSETGTLQYF. The DNA of the CDR3 is TGTGCCACCAGTGAAACCGGGACTTTACAGTATTTT.

This clonotype was found many times. The chain employs TRBV14 and TRBJ2-3; no reliable D call. CDR3 size: 15 residues. V was clipped by 5 bases and J by 6 bases, with 18 bases between them. The germline CDR1 and CDR2 sequences are SGHDN and FVKESK. The DNA for the CDR3 is TGTGCCAGCAGCGGCCGGTCGTCGATTAGCGATACGCAGTATTTT. The encoded protein is CASSGRSSISDTQYF.

This clonotype was seen at least ten times. V usage is TRBV4-1 and J usage is TRBJ1-6; a weak D match, TRBD1 (5 bases). V dropped 5 bases and J dropped 6 bases, with 11 bases sitting between them. Germline V gene lookup returns CDR1 MGHRA and CDR2 YSYEKL. This CDR3 spans 14 amino acids. CDR3 protein: CASSVLTANSPLHF. The CDR3 DNA follows: TGCGCCAGCAGCGTGCTGACAGCTAATTCACCCCTCCACTTT.

To note about this clonotype: Given a much more abundant clone one base away, this may be a read error. In nucleotides, the CDR3 is TGCGCCAGCAGTATCGCAAGGGGGTATTACGAGCAGTACTTC. It specifies CASSIARGYYEQYF. This chain joins TRBV10-2 and TRBJ2-7, with D tentatively TRBD1 (6 bases). From germline, CDR1 is WSHSY and CDR2 SAAADI. The CDR3 runs to 14 residues. Trimming removed 5 bases at V and 4 bases at J, with 15 bases between.

There are many counts of this clonotype. The chain is built from TRBV4-1 and TRBJ1-2, with TRBD1 matching over 8 bases. This CDR3 comprises 19 residues. The V and J ends lost 0 bases and 4 bases, in that order; junction bases with no gene match: 16. Germline V gene lookup returns CDR1 MGHRA and CDR2 YSYEKL. The DNA of the CDR3 is TGCGCCAGCAGCCAAGATAGGTTTGAACGGGACAGGCTAAGCTATGGCTACACCTTC. Amino acids: CASSQDRFERDRLSYGYTF.

This clonotype was detected ten times or more. The chain recombines TRBV29-1 with TRBJ2-7, with a weak D call TRBD2 (6 bases). Germline loops: CDR1 SQVTM, CDR2 ANQGSEA. V lost 6 bases and J 0 bases, leaving 15 bases between the germline ends. This CDR3 region has 14 residues. The CDR3 sequence is CSVVLASSSYEQYF. In DNA, the CDR3 is TGCAGCGTGGTCCTAGCGTCGAGCTCCTACGAGCAGTACTTC.

This clonotype was observed at least ten times. The chain recombines TRBV12-3 or TRBV12-4 with TRBJ2-3; D unclear. The V end lost 1 base, the J end lost 6 bases, and 2 bases lay between the germline ends. This CDR3 region has 11 residues. The chain's CDR3 is CASSLGDTQYF. The CDR3 DNA reads TGTGCCAGCAGTTTAGGGGATACGCAGTATTTT.

This clonotype was recorded many times. The rearrangement joins TRBV20-1 to TRBJ1-2, with D unclear. The V end was cut by 5 bases, the J end by 7 bases, with 17 bases between. Per the germline V gene, CDR1 is DFQATT and CDR2 is SNEGSKA (reference sequence). The CDR3 spans 13 residues. CDR3 coding DNA: TGCAGTGCTCGATTGGACGGGAGAGGTGGCTACACCTTC. Residues: CSARLDGRGGYTF.

This sequence joins TRBV5-5 and TRBJ1-2; 8 nucleotides line up with TRBD1. Germline CDR1 is SGHKS and CDR2 is YYEKEE (reference sequence). CDR3 length: 14 residues. Trimming at V came to 0 bases and at J to 3 bases, leaving 1 base not matched to a gene. The DNA of the CDR3 is TGTGCCAGCAGCTTGGGACAGGGGTACTATGGCTACACCTTC. As protein: CASSLGQGYYGYTF.

In its sample, this clonotype was seen many times. The rearrangement joins TRBV6-2 or TRBV6-3 to TRBJ2-5; D not certain. Germline V lookup: CDR1 MNHEY, CDR2 SVGEGT. This CDR3 is built from 14 residues. V lost 0 bases and J lost 2, with 7 bases in between. The DNA for the CDR3 is TGTGCCAGCAGTTACTCAGGGCCACAAGAGACCCAGTACTTC. Translating it yields CASSYSGPQETQYF.

This clonotype has ten or more counts. The V and J genes are TRBV4-3 and TRBJ1-2; 8 nucleotides line up with TRBD1. The CDR3 extends over 16 amino acids. After removal of 4 bases from V and 2 bases from J, the junction contained 9 bases not matched to a gene. Germline lookup yields CDR1 LGHNA and CDR2 YSLEER. CDR3 bases: TGCGCCAGCAGCCGAGGGGAGGGACAGGTGAACTATGGCTACACCTTC. Translating it yields CASSRGEGQVNYGYTF.

The J gene is TRBJ2-7, the V gene TRBV27, with 7 bases identical to TRBD2. V was clipped by 1 base and J by 6 bases; unmatched bases: 6. CDR1 and CDR2 (germline): MNHEY, SMNVEV (reference sequence). The CDR3 runs to 14 residues. The CDR3 bases are TGTGCCAGCAGTTTATTGGGAGGGCGGGGCGAGCAGTACTTC. Residues: CASSLLGGRGEQYF.

By sample share, this clonotype is medium-sized (0.01 to 0.1%). The chain is built from TRBV12-3 or TRBV12-4 and TRBJ1-2; no definite D call. The germline V and J ends were trimmed by 1 base and 1 base, with 1 base remaining between them. The CDR3 runs 12 residues. In DNA, the CDR3 is TGTGCCAGCAGTTTAGATAACTATGGCTACACCTTC. Translated: CASSLDNYGYTF.

CDR3 nucleotides: TGCGCCAGCAGTGAGTCGACCCGTACAGGGAAGTCGTACGAGCAGTACTTC. Encoded protein: CASSESTRTGKSYEQYF. The chain is built from TRBV10-1 and TRBJ2-7; D might be TRBD1 (6 bases). This CDR3 region has 17 residues. V was clipped by 0 bases and J by 4 bases, with 19 bases between them. Germline values: CDR1 WNHNN, CDR2 SYGVQD (reference sequence).

This clonotype was detected many times. V and J are TRBV7-2 and TRBJ1-2; D perhaps matches TRBD1 (6 bases). The germline V and J ends were trimmed by 4 bases and 2 bases, with 11 bases remaining between them. This CDR3 is 14 amino acids long. Germline assignment: CDR1 SGHTA and CDR2 FQGNSA. This CDR3 reads CASSWTATNYGYTF. CDR3 nucleotides: TGTGCCAGCAGCTGGACAGCCACCAACTATGGCTACACCTTC.

This clonotype occurred many times. The chain joins TRBV7-2 to TRBJ1-3; D is unclear. The germline V gene encodes CDR1 SGHTA and CDR2 FQGNSA. The V and J ends lost 5 bases and 4 bases respectively, with 9 bases between them. The CDR3 is made up of 13 amino acids. The CDR3 reads CASSPAPGNTIYF. The CDR3 coding sequence is TGTGCCAGCAGCCCAGCCCCGGGAAACACCATATATTTT.

At least ten counts were recorded for this clonotype. The CDR3 nucleotides are TGTGCCATCAGTGGGGGGGCGTATGCAACTAATGAAAAACTGTTTTTT. It specifies CAISGGAYATNEKLFF. The chain recombines TRBV10-3 with TRBJ1-4, with D perhaps matching TRBD1 (6 bases). Germline V gives CDR1 ENHRY, CDR2 SYGVKD. Between the trimmed V and J ends, which lost 4 bases and 0 bases, there was a span of 12 bases. The CDR3 is made up of 16 amino acids.

This clonotype showed up many times. This sequence joins TRBV20-1 and TRBJ2-1; no firm D call. Trimming removed 0 bases from V and 8 bases from J, with 5 bases in between. CDR3 size: 11 residues. Per germline, CDR1 DFQATT and CDR2 SNEGSKA (reference sequence). The CDR3, as DNA: TGCAGTGCTAGAGATAAGTATGAGCAGTTCTTC. Its translation: CSARDKYEQFF.

V usage is TRBV24-1 and J usage is TRBJ2-5; possible D gene TRBD1, 7 bases. V lost 2 bases and J 6 bases, leaving 18 bases between the germline ends. The CDR3 is 16 amino acids. Germline V CDR1 and CDR2: KGHDR, SFDVKD. The CDR3 DNA reads as TGTGCCACCAGTGATTCGGCGGGACAGTGTTGGAAGACCCAGTACTTC. It codes for CATSDSAGQCWKTQYF.

This clonotype was seen at least ten times. The CDR3 spells CASSESYGYTF. The CDR3, as DNA: TGTGCCAGCAGTGAATCCTATGGCTACACCTTC. V is TRBV25-1 and J is TRBJ1-2; D unclear. This CDR3 region has 11 residues. Per germline, CDR1 MGHDK and CDR2 SYGVNS. Trimming took off 1 base at V and 4 bases at J, with 1 base between the two ends.